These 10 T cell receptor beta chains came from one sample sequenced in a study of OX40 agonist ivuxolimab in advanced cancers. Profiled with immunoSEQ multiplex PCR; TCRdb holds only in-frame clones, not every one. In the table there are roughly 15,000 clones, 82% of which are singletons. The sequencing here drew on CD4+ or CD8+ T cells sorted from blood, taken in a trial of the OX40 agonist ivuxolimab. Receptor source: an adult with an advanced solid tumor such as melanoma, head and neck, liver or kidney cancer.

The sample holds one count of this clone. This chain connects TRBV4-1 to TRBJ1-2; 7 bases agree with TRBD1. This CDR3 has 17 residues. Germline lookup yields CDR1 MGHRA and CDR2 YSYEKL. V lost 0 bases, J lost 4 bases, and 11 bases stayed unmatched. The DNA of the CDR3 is TGCGCCAGCAGCCAAGATCGGTGGGGACAGTGGGGCTATGGCTACACCTTC. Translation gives CASSQDRWGQWGYGYTF.

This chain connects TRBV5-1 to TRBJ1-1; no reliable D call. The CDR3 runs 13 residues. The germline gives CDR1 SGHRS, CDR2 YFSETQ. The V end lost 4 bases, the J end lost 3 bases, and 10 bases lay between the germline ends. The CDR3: CASSRGRDTEAFF. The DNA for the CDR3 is TGCGCCAGCAGCCGAGGACGGGACACTGAAGCTTTCTTT.

The CDR3: CASRSAQGNQPQHF. The CDR3 DNA sequence: TGTGCCAGCAGGTCTGCACAGGGGAATCAGCCCCAGCATTTT. The rearrangement links TRBV2 to TRBJ1-5, with TRBD1 matching 7 bases. CDR3 size: 14 residues. Germline values: CDR1 SNHLY, CDR2 FYNNEI. Germline trimming cut 6 bases from V and 4 bases from J; bases unmatched to any gene: 6. The whole variable domain, remainder taken from reference TRBV2 and TRBJ1-5, is EPEVTQTPSHQVTQMGQEVILRCVPISNHLYFYWYRQILGQKVEFLVSFYNNEISEKSEIFDDQFSVERPDGSNFTLKIRSTKLEDSAMYFCASRSAQGNQPQHFGDGTRLSIL.

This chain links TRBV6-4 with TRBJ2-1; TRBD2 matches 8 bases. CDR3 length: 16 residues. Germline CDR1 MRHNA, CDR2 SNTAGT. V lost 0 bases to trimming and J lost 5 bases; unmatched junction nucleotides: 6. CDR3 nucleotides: TGTGCCAGCAGTGACTCGATGCGGGGGGACCACAATGAGCAGTTCTTC. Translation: CASSDSMRGDHNEQFF.

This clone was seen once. The CDR3 coding sequence is TGTGCCAGCAGCCAGGCCCACCGGGTCGAGCAGTACTTC. This translates into CASSQAHRVEQYF. The V call is TRBV14, the J call TRBJ2-7; D remains unclear. Trimming removed 3 bases from V and 6 bases from J, with 12 bases in between. The V gene's germline CDR1 is SGHDN and CDR2 FVKESK. The CDR3 is 13 residues long.

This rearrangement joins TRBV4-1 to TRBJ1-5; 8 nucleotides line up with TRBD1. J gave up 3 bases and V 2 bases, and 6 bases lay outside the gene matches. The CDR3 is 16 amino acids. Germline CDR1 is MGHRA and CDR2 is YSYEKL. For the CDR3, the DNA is TGCGCCAGCAGCCAATTTGGACAGGGCCTCAATCAGCCCCAGCATTTT. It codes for CASSQFGQGLNQPQHF.

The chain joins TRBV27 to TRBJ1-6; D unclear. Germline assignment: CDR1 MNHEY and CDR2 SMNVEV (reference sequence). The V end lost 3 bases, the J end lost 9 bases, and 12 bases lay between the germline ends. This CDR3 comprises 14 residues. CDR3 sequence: CASSLEQPSSPLHF. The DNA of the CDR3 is TGTGCCAGCAGTTTGGAACAGCCCTCTTCACCCCTCCACTTT.

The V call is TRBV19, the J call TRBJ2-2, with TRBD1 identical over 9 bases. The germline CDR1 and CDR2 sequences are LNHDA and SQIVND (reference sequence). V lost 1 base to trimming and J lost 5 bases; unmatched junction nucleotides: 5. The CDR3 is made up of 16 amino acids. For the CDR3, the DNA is TGTGCCAGTAGTATAGCTTGGACAGGGGAAACCGGGGAGCTGTTTTTT. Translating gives CASSIAWTGETGELFF. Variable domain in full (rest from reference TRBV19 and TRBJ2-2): DGGITQSPKYLFRKEGQNVTLSCEQNLNHDAMYWYRQDPGQGLRLIYYSQIVNDFQKGDIAEGYSVSREKKESFPLTVTSAQKNPTAFYLCASSIAWTGETGELFFGEGSRLTVL.

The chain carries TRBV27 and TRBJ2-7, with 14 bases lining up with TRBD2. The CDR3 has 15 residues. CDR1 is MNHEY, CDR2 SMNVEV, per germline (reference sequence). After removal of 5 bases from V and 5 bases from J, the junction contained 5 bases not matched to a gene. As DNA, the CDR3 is TGTGCCAGCAGTACGGGACTAGCGGGGGTCAACGAGCAGTACTTC. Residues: CASSTGLAGVNEQYF.

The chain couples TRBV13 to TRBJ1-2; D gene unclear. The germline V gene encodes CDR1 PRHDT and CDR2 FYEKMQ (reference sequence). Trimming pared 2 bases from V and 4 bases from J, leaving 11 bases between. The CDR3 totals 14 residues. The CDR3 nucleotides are TGTGCCAGCAGCTTAAAGGCAGGTATCTATGGCTACACCTTC. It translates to CASSLKAGIYGYTF.